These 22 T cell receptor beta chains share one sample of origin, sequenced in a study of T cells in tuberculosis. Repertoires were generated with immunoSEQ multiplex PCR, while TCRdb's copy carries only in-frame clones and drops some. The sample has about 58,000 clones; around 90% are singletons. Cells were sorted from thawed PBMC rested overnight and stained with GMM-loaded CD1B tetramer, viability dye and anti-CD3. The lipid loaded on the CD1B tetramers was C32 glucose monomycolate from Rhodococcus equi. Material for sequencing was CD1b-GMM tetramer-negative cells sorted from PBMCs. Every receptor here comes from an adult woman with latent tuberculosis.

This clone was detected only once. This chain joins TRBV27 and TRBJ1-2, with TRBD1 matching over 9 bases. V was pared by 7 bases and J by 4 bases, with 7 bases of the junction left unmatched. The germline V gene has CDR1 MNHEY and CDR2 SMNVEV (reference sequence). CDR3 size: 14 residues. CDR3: CASTDGQGTYGYTF. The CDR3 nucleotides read TGTGCCAGCACCGACGGACAGGGGACCTATGGCTACACCTTC.

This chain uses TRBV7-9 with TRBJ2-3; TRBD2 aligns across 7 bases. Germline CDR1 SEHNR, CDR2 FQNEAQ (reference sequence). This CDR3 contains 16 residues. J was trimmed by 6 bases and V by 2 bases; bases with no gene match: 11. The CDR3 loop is CASSLIPSGNPDTQYF. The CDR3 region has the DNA TGTGCCAGCAGCTTAATCCCTAGCGGAAACCCGGATACGCAGTATTTT.

In DNA, the CDR3 is TGTGCCAGCAGCTTGATCACAGGAGCTAACTATGGCTACACCTTC. This sequence encodes CASSLITGANYGYTF. The chain has TRBV5-4 and TRBJ1-2; tentative D call: TRBD1 (5 bases). With 1 base removed from V and 0 bases from J, the gap between germline ends came to 10 bases. The CDR3 covers 15 residues. The germline V gene encodes CDR1 SGHNT and CDR2 YYREEE (reference sequence).

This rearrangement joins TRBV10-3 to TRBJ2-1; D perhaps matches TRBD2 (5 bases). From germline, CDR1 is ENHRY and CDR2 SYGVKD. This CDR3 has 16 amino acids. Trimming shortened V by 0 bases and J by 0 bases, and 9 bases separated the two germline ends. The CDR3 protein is CAISESGGPSYNEQFF. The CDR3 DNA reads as TGTGCCATCAGTGAGTCGGGCGGGCCCTCCTACAATGAGCAGTTCTTC.

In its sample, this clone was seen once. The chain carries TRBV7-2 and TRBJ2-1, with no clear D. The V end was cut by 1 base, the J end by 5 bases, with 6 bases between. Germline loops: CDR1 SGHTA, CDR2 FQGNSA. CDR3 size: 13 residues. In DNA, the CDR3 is TGTGCCAGCAGCTTAGACAGTCACAATGAGCAGTTCTTC. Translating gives CASSLDSHNEQFF.

The CDR3 region has the DNA TGCGCCAGCAGCTTTTCGAGGGACAACTCCTACGAGCAGTACTTC. It encodes CASSFSRDNSYEQYF. The rearrangement links TRBV5-1 to TRBJ2-7; tentatively, D is TRBD1 (6 bases). In germline, CDR1 is SGHRS, CDR2 YFSETQ. The CDR3 has 15 amino acids. The V end lost 2 bases, the J end lost 0 bases, and 12 bases lay between the germline ends.

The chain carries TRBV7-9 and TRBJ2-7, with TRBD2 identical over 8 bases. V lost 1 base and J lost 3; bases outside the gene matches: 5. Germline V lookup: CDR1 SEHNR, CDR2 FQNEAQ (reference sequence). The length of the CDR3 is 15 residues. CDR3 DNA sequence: TGTGCCAGCAGCTTAGGCGGACTAGCCAGCTACGAGCAGTACTTC. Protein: CASSLGGLASYEQYF.

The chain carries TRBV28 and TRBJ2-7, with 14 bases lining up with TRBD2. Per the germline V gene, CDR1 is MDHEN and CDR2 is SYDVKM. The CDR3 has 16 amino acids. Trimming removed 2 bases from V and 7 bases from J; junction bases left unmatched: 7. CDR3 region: CASSLPRLAGGGEQYF. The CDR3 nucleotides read TGTGCCAGCAGTTTACCGCGACTAGCGGGAGGGGGAGAGCAGTACTTC.

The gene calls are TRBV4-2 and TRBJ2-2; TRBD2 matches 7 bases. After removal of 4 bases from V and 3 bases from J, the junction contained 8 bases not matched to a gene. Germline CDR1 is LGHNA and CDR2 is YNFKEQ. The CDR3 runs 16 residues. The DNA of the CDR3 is TGTGCCAGCAGCCGCGGGACTAAAATTGACACCGGGGAGCTGTTTTTT. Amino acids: CASSRGTKIDTGELFF.

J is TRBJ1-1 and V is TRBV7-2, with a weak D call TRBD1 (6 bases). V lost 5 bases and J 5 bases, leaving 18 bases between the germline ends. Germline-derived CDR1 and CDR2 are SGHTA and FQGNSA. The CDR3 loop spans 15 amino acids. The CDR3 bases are TGTGCCAGCAGCGATTATGACAGGTTTTCTACTGAAGCTTTCTTT. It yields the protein CASSDYDRFSTEAFF.

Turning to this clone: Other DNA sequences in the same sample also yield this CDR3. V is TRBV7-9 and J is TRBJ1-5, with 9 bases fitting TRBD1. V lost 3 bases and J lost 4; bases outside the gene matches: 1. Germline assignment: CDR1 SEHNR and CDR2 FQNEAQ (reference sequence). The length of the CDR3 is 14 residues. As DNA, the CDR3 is TGTGCCAGCAGCTTGGGGACAGGGAATCAGCCCCAGCATTTT. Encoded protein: CASSLGTGNQPQHF.

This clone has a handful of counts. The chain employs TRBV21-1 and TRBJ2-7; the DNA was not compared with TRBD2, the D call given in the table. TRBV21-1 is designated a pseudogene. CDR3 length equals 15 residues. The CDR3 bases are TGTGCCAGCAGCAAAGAGCGGGGATTAGCCTACGAGCAGTACTTC. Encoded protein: CASSKERGLAYEQYF.

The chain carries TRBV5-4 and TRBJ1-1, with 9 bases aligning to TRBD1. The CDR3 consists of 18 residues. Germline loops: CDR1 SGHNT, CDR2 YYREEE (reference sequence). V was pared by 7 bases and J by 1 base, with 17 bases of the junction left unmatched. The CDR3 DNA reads TGTGCCAGCTTAACTATTCCTTACAGGGGGCCGGCGAACACTGAAGCTTTCTTT. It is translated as CASLTIPYRGPANTEAFF.

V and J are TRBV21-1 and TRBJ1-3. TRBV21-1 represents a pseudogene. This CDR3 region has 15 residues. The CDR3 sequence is CASSTMTGSGNTIYF. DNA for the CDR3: TGTGCCAGCAGCACCATGACGGGCTCTGGAAACACCATATATTTT.

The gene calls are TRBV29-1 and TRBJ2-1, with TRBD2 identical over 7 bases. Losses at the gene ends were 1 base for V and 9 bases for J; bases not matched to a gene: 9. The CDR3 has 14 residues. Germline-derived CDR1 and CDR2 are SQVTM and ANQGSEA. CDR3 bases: TGCAGCGTTGAAGGGGCGGGGGAGCCGACTGAGCAGTTCTTC. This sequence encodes CSVEGAGEPTEQFF.

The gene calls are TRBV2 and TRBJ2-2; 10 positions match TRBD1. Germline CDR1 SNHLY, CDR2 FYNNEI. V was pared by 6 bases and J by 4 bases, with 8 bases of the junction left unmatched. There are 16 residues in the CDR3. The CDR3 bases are TGTGCCAGCAGGACCGGGACAGGGGCGGTCACCGGGGAGCTGTTTTTT. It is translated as CASRTGTGAVTGELFF.

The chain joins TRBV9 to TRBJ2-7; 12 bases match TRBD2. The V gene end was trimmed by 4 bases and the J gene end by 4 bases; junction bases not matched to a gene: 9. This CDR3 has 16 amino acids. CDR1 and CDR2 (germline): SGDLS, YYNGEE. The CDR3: CASSPATGLAGYEQYF. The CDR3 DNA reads TGTGCCAGCAGCCCAGCGACAGGACTAGCGGGGTACGAGCAGTACTTC.

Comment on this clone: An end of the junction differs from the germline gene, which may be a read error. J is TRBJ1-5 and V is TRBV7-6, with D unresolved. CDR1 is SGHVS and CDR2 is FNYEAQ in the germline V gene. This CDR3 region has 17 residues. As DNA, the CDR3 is TGTGCCAGCAGCTTTCAACCTAACCGCCCTAGCGATCAGCCCCAGCATTTT. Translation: CASSFQPNRPSDQPQHF.

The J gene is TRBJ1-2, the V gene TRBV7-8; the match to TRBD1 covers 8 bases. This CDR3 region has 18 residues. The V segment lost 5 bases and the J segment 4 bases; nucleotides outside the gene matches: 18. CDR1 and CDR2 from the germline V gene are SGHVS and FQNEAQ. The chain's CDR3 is CASSILGTGHRGLYGYTF. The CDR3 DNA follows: TGTGCCAGCAGCATCCTCGGGACAGGACATAGGGGGCTCTATGGCTACACCTTC.

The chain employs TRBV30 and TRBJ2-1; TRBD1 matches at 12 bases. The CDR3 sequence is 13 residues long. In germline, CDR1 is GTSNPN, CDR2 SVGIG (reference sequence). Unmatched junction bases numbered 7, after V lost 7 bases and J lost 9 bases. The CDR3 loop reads CASRDRGRSEQFF. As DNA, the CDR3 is TGTGCCTCGCGGGACAGGGGGCGCAGTGAGCAGTTCTTC.

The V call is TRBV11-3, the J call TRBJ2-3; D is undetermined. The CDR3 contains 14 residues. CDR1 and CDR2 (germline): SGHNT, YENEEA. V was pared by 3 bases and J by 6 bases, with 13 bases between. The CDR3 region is CASSFGDPWDTQYF. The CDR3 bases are TGTGCCAGCAGCTTTGGAGACCCCTGGGATACGCAGTATTTT.

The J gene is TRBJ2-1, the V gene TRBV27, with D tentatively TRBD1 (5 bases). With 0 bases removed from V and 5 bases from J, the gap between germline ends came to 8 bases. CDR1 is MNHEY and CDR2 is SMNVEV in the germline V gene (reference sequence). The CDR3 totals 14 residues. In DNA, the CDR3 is TGTGCCAGCAGTTTATCGGACATCAACAATGAGCAGTTCTTC. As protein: CASSLSDINNEQFF.